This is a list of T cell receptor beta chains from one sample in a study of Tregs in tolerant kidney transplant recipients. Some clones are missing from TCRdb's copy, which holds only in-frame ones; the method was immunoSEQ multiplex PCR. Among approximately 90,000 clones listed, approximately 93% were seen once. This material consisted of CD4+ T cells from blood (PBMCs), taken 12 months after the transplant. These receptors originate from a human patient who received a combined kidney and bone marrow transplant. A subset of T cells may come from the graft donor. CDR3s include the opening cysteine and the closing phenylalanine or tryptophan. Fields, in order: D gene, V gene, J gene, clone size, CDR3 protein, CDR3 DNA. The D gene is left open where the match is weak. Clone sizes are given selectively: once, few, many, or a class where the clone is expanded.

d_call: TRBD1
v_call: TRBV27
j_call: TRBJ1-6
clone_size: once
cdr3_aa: CASRRDRVYSPLHF
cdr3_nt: TGTGCCAGCAGACGAGACAGGGTTTACTCCCCCCTCCACTTT

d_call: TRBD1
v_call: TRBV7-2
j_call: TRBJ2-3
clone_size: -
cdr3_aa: CASSRTGLDTQYF
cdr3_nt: TGTGCCAGCAGCCGGACAGGGCTAGATACGCAGTATTTT

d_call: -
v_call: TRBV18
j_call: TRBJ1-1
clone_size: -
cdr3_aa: CASSPTTNTEAFF
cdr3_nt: TGTGCCAGCTCACCGACAACAAACACTGAAGCTTTCTTT

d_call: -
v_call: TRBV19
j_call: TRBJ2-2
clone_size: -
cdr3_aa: CASSLGGVRGTGELFF
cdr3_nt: TGTGCCAGTAGTCTAGGGGGGGTACGGGGCACCGGGGAGCTGTTTTTT

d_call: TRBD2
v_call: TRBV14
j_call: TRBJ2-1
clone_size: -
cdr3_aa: CASSQPHAGREGPRPFF
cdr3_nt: TGTGCCAGCAGCCAGCCACATGCGGGGCGGGAGGGCCCCCGTCCGTTCTTC

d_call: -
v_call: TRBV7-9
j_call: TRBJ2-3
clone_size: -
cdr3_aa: CASSLDLGAKDTQYF
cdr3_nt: TGTGCCAGCAGCTTAGATTTGGGAGCAAAAGATACGCAGTATTTT

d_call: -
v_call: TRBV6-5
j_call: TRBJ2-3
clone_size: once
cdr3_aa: CATRGSQYSTDTQYF
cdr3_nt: TGTGCCACCCGAGGCAGTCAATATTCCACAGATACGCAGTATTTT

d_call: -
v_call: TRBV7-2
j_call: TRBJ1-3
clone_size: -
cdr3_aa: CAGSSSGPSGNTIYF
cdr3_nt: TGTGCCGGCAGCTCAAGCGGGCCCTCTGGAAACACCATATATTTT

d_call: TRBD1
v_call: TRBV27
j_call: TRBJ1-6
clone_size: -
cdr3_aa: CASSLRQGGSPLHF
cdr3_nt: TGTGCCAGCAGTTTAAGACAGGGCGGTTCACCCCTCCACTTT

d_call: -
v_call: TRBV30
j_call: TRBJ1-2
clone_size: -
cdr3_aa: CACRGTVNYGYTF
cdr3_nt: TGTGCCTGTAGGGGAACAGTTAACTATGGCTACACCTTC

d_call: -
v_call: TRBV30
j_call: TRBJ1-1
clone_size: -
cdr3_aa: CAWSVPGWGFTEAFF
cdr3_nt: TGTGCCTGGAGTGTTCCTGGTTGGGGCTTCACTGAAGCTTTCTTT

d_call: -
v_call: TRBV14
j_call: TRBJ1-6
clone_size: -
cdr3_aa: CASSQEQGSPLHF
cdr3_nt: TGTGCCAGCAGCCAAGAACAGGGATCCCCCCTCCACTTT

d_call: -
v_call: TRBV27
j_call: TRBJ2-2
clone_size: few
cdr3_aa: CASRLRQRGELFF
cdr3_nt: TGTGCCAGCAGATTACGACAGCGCGGGGAGCTGTTTTTT